This entry features one T cell receptor (beta chain) sequence. Antigen specificity is unknown. These data belong to a study of cytomegalovirus exposure and HLA in healthy donors. The CDR3 sequence is 16 residues long. CDR1 and CDR2 (germline): SEHNR, FQNEAQ (reference sequence). Germline trimming cut 5 bases from V and 6 bases from J; bases unmatched to any gene: 11. Vbeta (60) and Jbeta (13) primers were used in the PCR. The assay was immunoSEQ multiplex PCR, and TCRdb's table has in-frame clones only and misses some. This table holds about 120,000 clones, about 68% found once. General study findings and limits: Within a later analysis, the majority of CMV-associated TCR beta chains appeared HLA-restricted. Investigators reported about 160 TCR beta chains as tied to cytomegalovirus.

Sequenced material: PBMCs. This receptor was taken from a woman aged 35 to 49 in good health and CMV-seropositive. The gene calls are TRBV7-9 and TRBJ2-1; 9 nucleotides match TRBD1. The CDR3 loop reads CASSGPGTGIGNEQFF. In nucleotides, the CDR3 is TGTGCCAGCAGCGGACCGGGGACAGGGATAGGCAATGAGCAGTTCTTC.